This paragraph reports one TCR beta chain. Its target is not known. This sample is drawn from a study of monozygotic twins with inflammatory bowel disease. Study-wide findings and caveats: Relative to healthy twins, IBD patients had fewer clonotypes in common with others, a gap that was especially apparent with disease activity.

TCRdb reworked the 5' RACE reads into one entry per CDR3 protein, no DNA. In total, the table holds approximately 420,000 distinct CDR3 sequences. Someone took an approximately 2.5 ml blood sample from each of the donors. Germline V gene lookup returns CDR1 SEHNR and CDR2 FQNEAQ (reference sequence). The CDR3 extends over 15 amino acids. The TCR originated in a human donor with ulcerative colitis or Crohn's disease, or a healthy co-twin of an affected twin (not recorded which). The J gene is TRBJ1-5, the V gene TRBV7-9; the TRBD1 assignment by TCRdb is unverifiable without DNA. The sample was blood. The CDR3 here is CASSVGTDRNQPQHF.